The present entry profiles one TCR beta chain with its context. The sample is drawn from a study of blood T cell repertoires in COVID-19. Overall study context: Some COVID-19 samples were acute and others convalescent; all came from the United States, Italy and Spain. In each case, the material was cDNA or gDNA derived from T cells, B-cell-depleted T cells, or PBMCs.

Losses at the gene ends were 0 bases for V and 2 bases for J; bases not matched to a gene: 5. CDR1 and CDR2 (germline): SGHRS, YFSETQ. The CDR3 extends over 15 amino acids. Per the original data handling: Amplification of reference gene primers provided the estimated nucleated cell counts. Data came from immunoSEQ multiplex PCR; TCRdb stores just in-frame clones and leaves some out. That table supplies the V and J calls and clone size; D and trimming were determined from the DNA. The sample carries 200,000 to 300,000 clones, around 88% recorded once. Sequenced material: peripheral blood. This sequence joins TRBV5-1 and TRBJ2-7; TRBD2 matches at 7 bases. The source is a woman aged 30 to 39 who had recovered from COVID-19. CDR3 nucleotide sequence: TGCGCCAGCAGCTTGGGAGAACGGGGGGCCTACGAGCAGTACTTC. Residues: CASSLGERGAYEQYF.